The entry below describes one T cell receptor beta chain. Antigen specificity is unknown. Blood sampling took place at baseline, cycle 4 day 1, and cycle 7 day 1. This record belongs to a study of OX40 agonist ivuxolimab in advanced cancers. At the level of the study: Participants, 82.7% male, averaged roughly 60 years of age, ranging from roughly 23 to 90. Prior anti-PD-1, anti-PD-L1 or anti-CTLA-4 therapy did not bar entry, and around 39% had some. Overall study findings and caveats: Fewer expanded clones were found on average in CD4+ than in CD8+ T cells.

Germline CDR1 reads SGHRS; CDR2 reads YFSETQ. The CDR3 runs 16 residues. Sequencing used immunoSEQ multiplex PCR; TCRdb keeps in-frame clones, though not all of them. The sample lists some 86,000 clones, 91% seen once, with more than 8.5% in the top ten. This chain connects TRBV5-1 to TRBJ2-5; D gene ambiguous. The J call could be wrong; TRBJ2-7 is a better fit for the DNA end. The origin of this receptor is an adult with an advanced solid tumor such as melanoma, head and neck, liver or kidney cancer. Sequences were derived from CD4+ or CD8+ T cells sorted from blood, sampled in a trial of the OX40 agonist ivuxolimab. The CDR3 loop is CASSLGSVRGAYEQYF. CDR3 nucleotides: TGCGCCAGCAGCTTGGGGTCGGTCCGTGGGGCCTACGAGCAGTACTTC.